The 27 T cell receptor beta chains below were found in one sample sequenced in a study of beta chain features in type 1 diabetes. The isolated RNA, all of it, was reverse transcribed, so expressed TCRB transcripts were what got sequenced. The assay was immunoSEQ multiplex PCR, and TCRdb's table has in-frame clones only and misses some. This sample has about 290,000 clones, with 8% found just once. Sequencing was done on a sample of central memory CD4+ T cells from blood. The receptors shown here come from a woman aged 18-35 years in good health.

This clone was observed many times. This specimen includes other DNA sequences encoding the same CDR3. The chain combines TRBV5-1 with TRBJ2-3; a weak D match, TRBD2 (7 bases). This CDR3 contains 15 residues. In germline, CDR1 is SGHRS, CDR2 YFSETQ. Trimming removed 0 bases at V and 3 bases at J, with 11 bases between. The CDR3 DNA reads TGCGCCAGCAGCTTGGCGGGGGGCTGGACAGATACGCAGTATTTT. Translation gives CASSLAGGWTDTQYF.

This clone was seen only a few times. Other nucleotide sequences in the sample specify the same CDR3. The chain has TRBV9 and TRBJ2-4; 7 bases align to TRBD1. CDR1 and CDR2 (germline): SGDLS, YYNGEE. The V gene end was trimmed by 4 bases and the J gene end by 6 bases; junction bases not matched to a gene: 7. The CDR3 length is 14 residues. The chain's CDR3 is CASSRGRGINIQYF. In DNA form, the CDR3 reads TGTGCCAGCAGCCGGGGCAGGGGGATAAACATTCAGTACTTC.

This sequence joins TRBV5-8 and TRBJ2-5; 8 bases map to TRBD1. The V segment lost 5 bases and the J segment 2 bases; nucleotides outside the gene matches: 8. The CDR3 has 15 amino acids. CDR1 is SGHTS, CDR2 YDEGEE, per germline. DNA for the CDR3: TGTGCCAGCAGTCGAGGGACAGGCAATCAAGAGACCCAGTACTTC. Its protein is CASSRGTGNQETQYF.

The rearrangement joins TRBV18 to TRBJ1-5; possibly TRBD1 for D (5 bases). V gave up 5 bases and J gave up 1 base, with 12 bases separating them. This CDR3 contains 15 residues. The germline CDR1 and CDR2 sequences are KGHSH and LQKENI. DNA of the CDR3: TGTGCCAGCTCAGGATCCAGGGCAAGCAATCAGCCCCAGCATTTT. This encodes CASSGSRASNQPQHF.

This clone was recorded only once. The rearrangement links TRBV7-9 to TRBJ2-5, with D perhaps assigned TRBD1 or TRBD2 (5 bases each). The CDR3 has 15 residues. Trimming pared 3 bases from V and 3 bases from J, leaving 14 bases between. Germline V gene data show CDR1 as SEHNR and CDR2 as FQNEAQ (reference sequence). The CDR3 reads CASSFIWDLKETQYF. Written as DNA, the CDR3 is TGTGCCAGCAGCTTTATCTGGGACCTAAAAGAGACCCAGTACTTC.

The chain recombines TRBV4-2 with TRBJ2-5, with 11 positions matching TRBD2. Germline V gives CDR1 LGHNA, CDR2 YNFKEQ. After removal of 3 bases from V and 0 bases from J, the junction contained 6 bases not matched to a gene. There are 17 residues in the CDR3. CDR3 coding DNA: TGTGCCAGCAGCCAGCGATCTAGCGGGGGGTACCAAGAGACCCAGTACTTC. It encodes CASSQRSSGGYQETQYF.

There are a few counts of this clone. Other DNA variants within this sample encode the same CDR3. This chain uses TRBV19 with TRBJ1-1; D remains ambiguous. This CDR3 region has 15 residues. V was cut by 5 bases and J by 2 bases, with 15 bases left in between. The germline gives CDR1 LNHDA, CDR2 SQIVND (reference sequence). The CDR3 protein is CASSRAKRRNTEAFF. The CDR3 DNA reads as TGTGCCAGTAGTCGGGCGAAAAGACGAAACACTGAAGCTTTCTTT.

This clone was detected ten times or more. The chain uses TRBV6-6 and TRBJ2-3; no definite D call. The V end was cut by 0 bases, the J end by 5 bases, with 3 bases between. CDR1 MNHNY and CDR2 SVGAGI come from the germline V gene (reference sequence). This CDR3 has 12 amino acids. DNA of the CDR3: TGTGCCAGCAGTTACTCAAGAGATACGCAGTATTTT. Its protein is CASSYSRDTQYF.

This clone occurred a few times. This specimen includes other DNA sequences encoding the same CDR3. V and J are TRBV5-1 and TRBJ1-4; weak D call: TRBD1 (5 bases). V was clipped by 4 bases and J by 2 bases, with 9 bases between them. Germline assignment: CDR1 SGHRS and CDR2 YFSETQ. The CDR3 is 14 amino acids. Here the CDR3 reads CASSLDSTNEKLFF. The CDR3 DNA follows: TGCGCCAGCAGCCTCGACAGTACTAATGAAAAACTGTTTTTT.

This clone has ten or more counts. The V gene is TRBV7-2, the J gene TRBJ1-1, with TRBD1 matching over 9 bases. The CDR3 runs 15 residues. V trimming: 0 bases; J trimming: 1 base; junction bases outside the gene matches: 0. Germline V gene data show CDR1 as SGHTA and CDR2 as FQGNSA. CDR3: CASSLAGQGNTEAFF. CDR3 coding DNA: TGTGCCAGCAGCTTAGCGGGACAGGGGAACACTGAAGCTTTCTTT.

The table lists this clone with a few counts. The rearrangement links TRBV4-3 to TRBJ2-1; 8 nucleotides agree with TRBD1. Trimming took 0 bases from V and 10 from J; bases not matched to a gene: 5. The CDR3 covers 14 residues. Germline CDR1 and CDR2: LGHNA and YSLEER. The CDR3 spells CASSQDTGGREQFF. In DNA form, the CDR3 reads TGCGCCAGCAGCCAAGATACAGGGGGAAGGGAGCAGTTCTTC.

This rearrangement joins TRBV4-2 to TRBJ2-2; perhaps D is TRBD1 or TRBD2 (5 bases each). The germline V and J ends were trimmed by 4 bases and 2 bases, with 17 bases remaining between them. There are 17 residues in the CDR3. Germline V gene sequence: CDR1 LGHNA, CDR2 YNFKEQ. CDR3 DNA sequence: TGTGCCAGCAGCCGAGGGAACCTCGGGGACAACACCGGGGAGCTGTTTTTT. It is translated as CASSRGNLGDNTGELFF.

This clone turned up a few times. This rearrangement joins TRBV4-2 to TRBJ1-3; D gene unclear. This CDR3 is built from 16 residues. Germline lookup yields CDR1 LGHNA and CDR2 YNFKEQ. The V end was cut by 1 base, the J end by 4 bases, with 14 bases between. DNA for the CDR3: TGTGCCAGCAGCCAAGGCCAGGCAGCGGGAGGAAACACCATATATTTT. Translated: CASSQGQAAGGNTIYF.

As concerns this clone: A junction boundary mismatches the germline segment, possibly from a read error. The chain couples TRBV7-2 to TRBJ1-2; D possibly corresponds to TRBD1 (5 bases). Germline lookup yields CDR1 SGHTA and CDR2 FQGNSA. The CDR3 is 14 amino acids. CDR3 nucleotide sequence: TGCGCCAGCAGCCCCTCACACGGGGGATTCGGCTACACCTTC. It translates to CASSPSHGGFGYTF.

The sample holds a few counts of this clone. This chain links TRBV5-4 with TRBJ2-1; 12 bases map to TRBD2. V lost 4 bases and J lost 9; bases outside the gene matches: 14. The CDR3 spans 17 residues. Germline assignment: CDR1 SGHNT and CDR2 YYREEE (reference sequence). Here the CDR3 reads CASSQGPRLAGVGEQFF. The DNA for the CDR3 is TGTGCCAGCAGCCAAGGCCCTAGACTAGCGGGAGTAGGTGAGCAGTTCTTC.

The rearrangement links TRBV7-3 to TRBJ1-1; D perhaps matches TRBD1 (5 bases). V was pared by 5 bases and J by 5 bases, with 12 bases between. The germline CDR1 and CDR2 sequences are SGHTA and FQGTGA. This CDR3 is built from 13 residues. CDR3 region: CASSKSRVTEAFF. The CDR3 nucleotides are TGTGCCAGCAGCAAATCCAGGGTTACTGAAGCTTTCTTT.

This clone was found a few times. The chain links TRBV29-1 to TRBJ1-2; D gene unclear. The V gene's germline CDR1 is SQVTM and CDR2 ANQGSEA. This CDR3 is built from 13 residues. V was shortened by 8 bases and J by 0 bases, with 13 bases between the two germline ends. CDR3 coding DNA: TGCAGCACCCGGACCCCAGCTAACTATGGCTACACCTTC. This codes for CSTRTPANYGYTF.

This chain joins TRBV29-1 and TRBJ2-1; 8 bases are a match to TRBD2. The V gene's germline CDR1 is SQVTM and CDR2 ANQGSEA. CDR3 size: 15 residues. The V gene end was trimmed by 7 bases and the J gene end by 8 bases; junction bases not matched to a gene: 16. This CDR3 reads CSATPASGGFYEQFF. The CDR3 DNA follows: TGCAGCGCCACCCCCGCCTCGGGGGGGTTCTATGAGCAGTTCTTC.

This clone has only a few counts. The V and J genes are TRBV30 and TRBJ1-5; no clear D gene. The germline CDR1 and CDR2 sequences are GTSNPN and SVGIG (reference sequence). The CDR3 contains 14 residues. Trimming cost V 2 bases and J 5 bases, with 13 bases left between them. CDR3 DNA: TGTGCCTGGAGTAGAGGAATTGCGGATCAGCCCCAGCATTTT. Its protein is CAWSRGIADQPQHF.

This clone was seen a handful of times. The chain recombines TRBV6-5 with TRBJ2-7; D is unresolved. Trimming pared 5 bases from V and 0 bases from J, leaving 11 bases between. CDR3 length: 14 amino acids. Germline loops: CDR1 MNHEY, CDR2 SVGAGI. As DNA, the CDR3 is TGTGCCAGCAGTCCCCGGACCGCCTCCTACGAGCAGTACGTC. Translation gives CASSPRTASYEQYV.

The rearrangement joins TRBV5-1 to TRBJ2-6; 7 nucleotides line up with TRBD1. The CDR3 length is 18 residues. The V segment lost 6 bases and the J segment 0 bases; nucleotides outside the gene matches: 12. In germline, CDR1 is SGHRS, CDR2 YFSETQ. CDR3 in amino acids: CASNSGPQGYSGANVLTF. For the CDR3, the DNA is TGCGCCAGCAATTCCGGGCCACAGGGGTACTCTGGGGCCAACGTCCTGACTTTC.

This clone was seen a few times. The CDR3 is CASSVGDQPQHF. CDR3 DNA sequence: TGTGCCTCCTCGGTGGGGGATCAGCCCCAGCATTTT. This chain connects TRBV30 to TRBJ1-5; a possible D gene is TRBD1 (5 bases). The CDR3 is made up of 12 amino acids. The ends were cut back, 7 bases at V and 5 bases at J, with 12 bases in the middle. Germline CDR1 is GTSNPN and CDR2 is SVGIG (reference sequence). Together with reference TRBV30 and TRBJ1-5, the CDR3 gives the full variable domain: SQTIHQWPATLVQPVGSPLSLECTVEGTSNPNLYWYRQAAGRGLQLLFYSVGIGQISSEVPQNLSASRPQDRQFILSSKKLLLSDSGFYLCASSVGDQPQHFGDGTRLSIL.

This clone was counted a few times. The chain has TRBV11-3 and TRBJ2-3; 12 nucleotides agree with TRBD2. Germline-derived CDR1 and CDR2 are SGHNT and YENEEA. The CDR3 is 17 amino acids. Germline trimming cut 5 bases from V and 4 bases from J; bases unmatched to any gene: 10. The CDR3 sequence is CASSPRLAGVLADTQYF. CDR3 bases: TGTGCCAGCAGCCCGCGACTAGCGGGAGTTCTCGCAGATACGCAGTATTTT.

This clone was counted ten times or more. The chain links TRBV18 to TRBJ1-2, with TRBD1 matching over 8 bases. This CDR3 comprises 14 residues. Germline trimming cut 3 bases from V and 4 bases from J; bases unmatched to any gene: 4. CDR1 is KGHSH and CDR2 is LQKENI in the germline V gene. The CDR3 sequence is CASSPEGQAYGYTF. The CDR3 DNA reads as TGTGCCAGCTCACCTGAGGGACAGGCCTATGGCTACACCTTC.

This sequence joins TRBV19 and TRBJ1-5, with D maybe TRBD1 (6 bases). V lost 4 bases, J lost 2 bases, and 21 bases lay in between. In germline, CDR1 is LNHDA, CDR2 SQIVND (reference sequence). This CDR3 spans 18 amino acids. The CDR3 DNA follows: TGTGCCAGTAGTACGATCCCACACAGGGAAGGGGGCAATCAGCCCCAGCATTTT. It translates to CASSTIPHREGGNQPQHF.

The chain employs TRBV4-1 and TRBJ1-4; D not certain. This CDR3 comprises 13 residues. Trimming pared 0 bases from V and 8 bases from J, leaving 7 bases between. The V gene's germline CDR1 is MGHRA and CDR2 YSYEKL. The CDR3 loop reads CASSQDEEEKLFF. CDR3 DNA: TGCGCCAGCAGCCAAGATGAGGAGGAAAAACTGTTTTTT.

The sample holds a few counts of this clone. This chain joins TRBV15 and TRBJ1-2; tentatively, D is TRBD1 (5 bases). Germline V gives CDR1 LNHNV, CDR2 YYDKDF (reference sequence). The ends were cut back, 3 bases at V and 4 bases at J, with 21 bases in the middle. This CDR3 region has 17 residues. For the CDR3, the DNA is TGTGCCACCAGCAGGGCCGGGGCCCCAGCGCGCCGCTATGGCTACACCTTC. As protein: CATSRAGAPARRYGYTF.